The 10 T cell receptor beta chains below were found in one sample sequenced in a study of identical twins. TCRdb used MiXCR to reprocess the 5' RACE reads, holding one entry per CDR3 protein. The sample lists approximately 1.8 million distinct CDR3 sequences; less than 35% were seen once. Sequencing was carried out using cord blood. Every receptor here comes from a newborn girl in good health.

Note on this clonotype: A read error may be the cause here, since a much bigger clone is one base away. CDR3 residues: CSAWMNTEAFF. The CDR3 DNA follows: TGCAGTGCTTGGATGAACACTGAAGCTTTCTTT. This chain links TRBV20-1 with TRBJ1-1, with no clear D. V was trimmed by 5 bases and J by 0 bases, leaving 4 bases between them. The germline V gene encodes CDR1 DFQATT and CDR2 SNEGSKA (reference sequence). The CDR3 contains 11 residues.

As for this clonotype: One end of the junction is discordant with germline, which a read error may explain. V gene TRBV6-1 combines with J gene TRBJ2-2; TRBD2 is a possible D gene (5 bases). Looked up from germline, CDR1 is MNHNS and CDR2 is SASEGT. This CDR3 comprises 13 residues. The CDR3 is CASSEKGTGELSF. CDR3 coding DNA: TGTGCCAGCAGTGAAAAGGGAACCGGGGAGCTGTCTTTT.

The CDR3 DNA is TGTGCCCGACATCGGGGGGATACGCAGTATTTT. It is translated as CARHRGDTQYF. V gene TRBV28 combines with J gene TRBJ2-3; D possibly corresponds to TRBD2 (6 bases). Looked up from germline, CDR1 is MDHEN and CDR2 is SYDVKM. Between the trimmed V and J ends, which lost 11 bases and 6 bases, there was a span of 12 bases. This CDR3 has 11 residues.

CDR3 loop: CASSQGLSSTLTDTQYF. CDR3 DNA: TGTGCCAGCAGCCAAGGACTCTCCTCCACCCTCACAGATACGCAGTATTTT. The rearrangement joins TRBV14 to TRBJ2-3; no reliable D call. With 1 base removed from V and 2 bases from J, the gap between germline ends came to 16 bases. Germline values: CDR1 SGHDN, CDR2 FVKESK. This CDR3 comprises 17 residues. The full variable domain, with the rest looked up from reference TRBV14 and TRBJ2-3, is EAGVTQFPSHSVIEKGQTVTLRCDPISGHDNLYWYRRVMGKEIKFLLHFVKESKQDESGMPNNRFLAERTGGTYSTLKVQPAELEDSGVYFCASSQGLSSTLTDTQYFGPGTRLTVL.

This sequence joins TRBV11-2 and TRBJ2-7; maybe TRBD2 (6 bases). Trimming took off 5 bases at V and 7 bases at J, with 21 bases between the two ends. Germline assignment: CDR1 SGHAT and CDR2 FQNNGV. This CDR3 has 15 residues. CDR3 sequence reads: CASSHGTGWINEQYF. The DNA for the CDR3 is TGTGCCAGCAGCCACGGGACTGGTTGGATCAATGAGCAGTACTTC.

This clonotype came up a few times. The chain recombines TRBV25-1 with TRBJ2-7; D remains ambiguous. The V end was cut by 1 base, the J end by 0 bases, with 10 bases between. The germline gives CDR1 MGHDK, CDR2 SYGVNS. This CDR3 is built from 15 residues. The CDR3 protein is CASSEFGSRSYEQYF. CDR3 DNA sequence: TGTGCCAGCAGTGAATTCGGCAGCCGCTCCTACGAGCAGTACTTC.

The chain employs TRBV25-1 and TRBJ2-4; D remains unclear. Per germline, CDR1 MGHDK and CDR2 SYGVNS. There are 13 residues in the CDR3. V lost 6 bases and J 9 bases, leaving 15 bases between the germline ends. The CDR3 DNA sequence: TGTGCCAGCAGCAACCCCAGTTCGTCCATTCAGTACTTC. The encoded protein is CASSNPSSSIQYF.

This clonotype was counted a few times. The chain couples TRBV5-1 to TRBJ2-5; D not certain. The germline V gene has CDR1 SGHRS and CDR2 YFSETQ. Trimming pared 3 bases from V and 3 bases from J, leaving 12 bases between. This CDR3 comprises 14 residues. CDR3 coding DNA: TGCGCCAGCAGCTCCCTAGAGCCCAAAGAGACCCAGTACTTC. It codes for CASSSLEPKETQYF.

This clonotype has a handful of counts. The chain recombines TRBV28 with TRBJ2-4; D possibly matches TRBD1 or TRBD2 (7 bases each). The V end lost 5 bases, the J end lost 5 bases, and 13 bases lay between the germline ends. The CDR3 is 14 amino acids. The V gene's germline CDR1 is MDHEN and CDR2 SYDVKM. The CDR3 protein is CASSPQGGENIQYF. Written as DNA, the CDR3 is TGTGCCAGCAGTCCCCAGGGGGGGGAAAACATTCAGTACTTC.

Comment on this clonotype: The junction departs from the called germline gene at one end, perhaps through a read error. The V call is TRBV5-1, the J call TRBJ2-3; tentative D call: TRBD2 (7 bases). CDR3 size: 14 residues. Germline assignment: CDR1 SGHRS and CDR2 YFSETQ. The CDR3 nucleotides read TGCTCCAGTTACCCCAGGGGAGGGGCAGATACGCAGTATTTT. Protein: CSSYPRGGADTQYF.